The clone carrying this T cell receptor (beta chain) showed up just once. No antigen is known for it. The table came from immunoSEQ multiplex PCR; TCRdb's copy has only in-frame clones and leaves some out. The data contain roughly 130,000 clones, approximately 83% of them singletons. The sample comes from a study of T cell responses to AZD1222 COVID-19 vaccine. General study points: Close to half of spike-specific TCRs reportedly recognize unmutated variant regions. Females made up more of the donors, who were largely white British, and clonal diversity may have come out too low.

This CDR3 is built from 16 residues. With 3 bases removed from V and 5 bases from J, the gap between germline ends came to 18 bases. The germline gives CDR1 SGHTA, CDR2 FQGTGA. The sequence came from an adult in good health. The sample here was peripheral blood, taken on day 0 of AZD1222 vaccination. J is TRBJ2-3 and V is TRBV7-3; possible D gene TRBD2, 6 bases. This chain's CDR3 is CASSLSSDGGGDTQYF. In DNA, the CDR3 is TGTGCCAGCAGCTTGAGTAGCGACGGGGGAGGAGATACGCAGTATTTT.